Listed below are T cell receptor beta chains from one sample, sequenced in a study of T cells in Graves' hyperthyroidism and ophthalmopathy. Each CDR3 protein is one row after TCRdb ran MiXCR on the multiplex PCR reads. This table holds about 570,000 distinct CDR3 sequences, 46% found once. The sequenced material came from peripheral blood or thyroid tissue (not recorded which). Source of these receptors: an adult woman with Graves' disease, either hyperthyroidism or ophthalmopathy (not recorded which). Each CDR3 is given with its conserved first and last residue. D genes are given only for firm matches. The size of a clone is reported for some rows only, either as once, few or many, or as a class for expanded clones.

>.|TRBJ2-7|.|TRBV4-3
TGCGCCAGCAGCCAAGACCCAGCGGACCCTAGGGAGCAGTACTTC
CASSQDPADPREQYF
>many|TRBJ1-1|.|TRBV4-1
TGCGCCAGCAGCCCACGTAGGTGGGCTGAAGCTTTCTTT
CASSPRRWAEAFF
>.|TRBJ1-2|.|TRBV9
TGTGCCAGCAGTGACTCGATAGTAGGGAGGAATGGCTACACCTTC
CASSDSIVGRNGYTF
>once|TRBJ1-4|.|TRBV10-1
TGCGCCAGCAGTGACAGAACTAATGAAAAACTGTTTTTT
CASSDRTNEKLFF
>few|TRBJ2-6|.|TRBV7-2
TGTGCCAGCAGCACTGACAGAGCTGGGGCCAACGTCCTGACTTTC
CASSTDRAGANVLTF
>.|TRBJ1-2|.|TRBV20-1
TGCAGTGCTAGAGCCCCGGGACAACCTAACTATGGCTACACCTTC
CSARAPGQPNYGYTF
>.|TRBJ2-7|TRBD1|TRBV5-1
TGCGCCAGCACCCACGGGGACAGTCGATCCTACGAGCAGTACTTC
CASTHGDSRSYEQYF
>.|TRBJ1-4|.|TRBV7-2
TGTGCCAGCAGCTTTGGCTGGGGGGAAAAACTGTTTTTT
CASSFGWGEKLFF
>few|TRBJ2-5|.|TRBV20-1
TGCAGTGCCCCGGACAGAGGAGGCCAAGAGACCCAGTACTTC
CSAPDRGGQETQYF
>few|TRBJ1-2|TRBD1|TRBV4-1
TGCGCCAGCAGCCCCTGGGGACAGGGGGCACGCGGCTACACCTTC
CASSPWGQGARGYTF
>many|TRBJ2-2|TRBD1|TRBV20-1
TGCAGTGCTAGAGGGGACAGGGGGTTTACCGGGGAGCTGTTTTTT
CSARGDRGFTGELFF
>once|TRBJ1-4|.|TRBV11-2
TGTGCCAGCAGCTTGGGGCTAAGGAATGAAAAACTGTTTTTT
CASSLGLRNEKLFF
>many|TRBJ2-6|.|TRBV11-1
TGTGCCAGCAGCTTCGCAAGCACTGGGGCCAACGTCCTGACTTTC
CASSFASTGANVLTF
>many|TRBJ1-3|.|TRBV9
TGTGCCAGCAGCGTAGGGCCGGCGGGGGATCTCGCTGGAAACACCATATATTTT
CASSVGPAGDLAGNTIYF
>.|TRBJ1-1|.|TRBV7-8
TGTGCCAGCAGTTCCGTCTCAAAAGCTTTCTTT
CASSSVSKAFF
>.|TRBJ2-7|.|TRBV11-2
TGTGCCAGCAGCTCCCAACCGGGCCGAGGGCAGTACTTC
CASSSQPGRGQYF
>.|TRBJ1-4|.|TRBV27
TGTGCCAGCAGTTTAAGTGTTGGGCCAGCCGAAAAACTGTTTTTT
CASSLSVGPAEKLFF
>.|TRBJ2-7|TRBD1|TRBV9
TGTGCCAGCAGCTCCAAGGACAGGGATCGGTACGAGCAGTACTTC
CASSSKDRDRYEQYF
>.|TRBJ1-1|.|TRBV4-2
TGTGCCAGCAGCCAAGAGAGTGGGGGCTTCACTGAAGCTTTCTTT
CASSQESGGFTEAFF
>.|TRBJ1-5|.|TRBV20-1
TGCAGTGCCAGCGGGGGTTTGCGCAATCAGCCCCAGCATTTT
CSASGGLRNQPQHF
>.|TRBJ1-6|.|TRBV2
TGTGCCAGCAGCCGAGGACGGCAATATCCCCTCCACTTT
CASSRGRQYPLHF
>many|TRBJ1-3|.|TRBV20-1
TGCAGTGCCAGCGTGGGTGGAAACACCATATATTTT
CSASVGGNTIYF
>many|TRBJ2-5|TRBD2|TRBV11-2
TGTGCCAGCAGCCTAGGGGCGGGGGGAATCGAGACCCAGTACTTC
CASSLGAGGIETQYF
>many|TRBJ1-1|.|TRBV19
TGTGCCAGTAGAACGAATTTTAGGCCGAACACTGAAGCTTTCTTT
CASRTNFRPNTEAFF
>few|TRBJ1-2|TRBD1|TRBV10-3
TGTGCCATCAGTGACCACGCAAGGACAGGGGGTAGCTATGGCTACACCTTC
CAISDHARTGGSYGYTF
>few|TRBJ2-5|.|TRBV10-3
TGTGCCATCAGTGAGGAGGGGTTGGAGACCCAGTACTTC
CAISEEGLETQYF
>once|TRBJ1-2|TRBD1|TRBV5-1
TGCGCCAGCAGCACCGGGACAGGGTGGCACTACGGCTACACCTTC
CASSTGTGWHYGYTF
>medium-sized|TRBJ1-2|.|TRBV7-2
TGTGCCAGCAGCTCCCGAATGGGGGGAGGCTACACCTTC
CASSSRMGGGYTF